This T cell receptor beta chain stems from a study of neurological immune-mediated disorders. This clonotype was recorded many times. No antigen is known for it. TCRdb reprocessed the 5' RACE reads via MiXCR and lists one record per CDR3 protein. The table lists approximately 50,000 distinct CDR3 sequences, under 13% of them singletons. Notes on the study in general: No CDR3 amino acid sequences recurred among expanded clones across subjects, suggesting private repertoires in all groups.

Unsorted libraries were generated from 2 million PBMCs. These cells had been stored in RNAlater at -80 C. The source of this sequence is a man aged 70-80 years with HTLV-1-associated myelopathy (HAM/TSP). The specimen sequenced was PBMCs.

The chain's CDR3 is CSATPGVLETQYF. CDR3 in DNA: TGCAGTGCCACACCGGGGGTTTTGGAGACCCAGTACTTC. V gene TRBV20-1 combines with J gene TRBJ2-5; weak D call: TRBD2 (6 bases). This CDR3 is 13 amino acids long. The V end lost 6 bases, the J end lost 5 bases, and 16 bases lay between the germline ends. Germline CDR1 and CDR2: DFQATT and SNEGSKA (reference sequence).